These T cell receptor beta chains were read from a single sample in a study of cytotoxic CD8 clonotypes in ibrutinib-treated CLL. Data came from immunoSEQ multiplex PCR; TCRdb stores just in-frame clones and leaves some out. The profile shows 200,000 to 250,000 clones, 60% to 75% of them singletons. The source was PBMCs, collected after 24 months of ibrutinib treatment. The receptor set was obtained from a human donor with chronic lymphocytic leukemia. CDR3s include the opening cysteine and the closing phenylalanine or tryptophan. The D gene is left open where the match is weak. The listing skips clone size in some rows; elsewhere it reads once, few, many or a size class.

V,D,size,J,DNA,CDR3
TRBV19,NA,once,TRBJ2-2,TGTGCCAGTAGCCGAAAACAGGGAAGCGGGAACACCGGGGAGCTGTTTTTT,CASSRKQGSGNTGELFF
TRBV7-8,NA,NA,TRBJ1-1,TGTGCCAGCAGCTTGAAGGGTTCAGAAGCTTTCTTT,CASSLKGSEAFF
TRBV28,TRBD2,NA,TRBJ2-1,TGTGCCAGCCAACTTAGCGGGAGCTCCTACAATGAGCAGTTCTTC,CASQLSGSSYNEQFF
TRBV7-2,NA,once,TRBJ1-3,TGTGCCAGCAGCTTAACACCCGGGACAGGAAACACCATATATTTT,CASSLTPGTGNTIYF
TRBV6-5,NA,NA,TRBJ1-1,TGTGCCAGCAGTTACCATGGGCCGAACACTGAAGCTTTCTTT,CASSYHGPNTEAFF
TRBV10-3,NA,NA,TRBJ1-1,TGTGCCATCAGTGGGAGGGAGAAAGGATCGGGGGGATCAAGCACTGAAGCTTTCTTT,CAISGREKGSGGSSTEAFF
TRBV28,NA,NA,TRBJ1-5,TGTGCCAGCAGTTTTTTCCGGGACTACAATCAGCCCCAGCATTTT,CASSFFRDYNQPQHF
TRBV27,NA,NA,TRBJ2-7,TGTGCCAGCACCGGGACACTTGTCTACGAGCAGTACTTC,CASTGTLVYEQYF
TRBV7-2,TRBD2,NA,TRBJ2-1,TGTGCCAGCAGCCCATGGGGGACTAGCGGGAGGGATGAGCAGTTCTTC,CASSPWGTSGRDEQFF
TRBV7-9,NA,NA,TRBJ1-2,TGTGCCAGCAGCTTAGGGGACTTTCTTGGCTACACCTTC,CASSLGDFLGYTF
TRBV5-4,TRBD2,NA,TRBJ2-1,TGTGCCAGCAGCAAGACTAGCGGGAGAGTGGGGAATGAGCAGTTCTTC,CASSKTSGRVGNEQFF
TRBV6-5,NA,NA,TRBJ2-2,TGTGCCAGCAGTTACTCGGGGGGCACCGGGGAGCTGTTTTTT,CASSYSGGTGELFF
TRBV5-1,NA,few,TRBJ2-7,TGCGCCAGCAGTACGAAAGGTGGCGGATCCTACGAGCAGTACTTC,CASSTKGGGSYEQYF
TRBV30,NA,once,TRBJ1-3,TGTGCCTGGAGTGCCAGAACAGGGAACGGAAACACCATATATTTT,CAWSARTGNGNTIYF
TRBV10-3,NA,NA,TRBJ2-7,TGTGCCATCAGGGCCCATGAGCGAGGAAGCGACGAGCAGTACTTC,CAIRAHERGSDEQYF
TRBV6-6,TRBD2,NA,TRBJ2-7,TGTGCCAGCAGTTACGCTCTAGCGGGGTCCTACGAGCAGTACTTC,CASSYALAGSYEQYF
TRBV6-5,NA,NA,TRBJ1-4,TGTGCCAGCAGTTACTCGAATTTAGGTGAAAAACTGTTTTTT,CASSYSNLGEKLFF
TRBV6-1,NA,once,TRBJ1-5,TGTGCCACGGGCGGAGGACACCTCGGTTATCAGCCCCAGCATTTT,CATGGGHLGYQPQHF
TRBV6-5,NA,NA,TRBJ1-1,TGTGCCAGCAGAAACCAGGCCGGGGGGGGTACTGAAGCTTTCTTT,CASRNQAGGGTEAFF
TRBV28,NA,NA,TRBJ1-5,TGTGCCACAAATGAAGGGTATGGCAATCAGCCCCAGCATTTT,CATNEGYGNQPQHF
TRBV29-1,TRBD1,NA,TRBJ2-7,TGCAGCGTTGTTTCTGGGACAGGGTATCTCGAGCAGTACTTC,CSVVSGTGYLEQYF
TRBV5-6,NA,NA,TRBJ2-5,TGTGCCAGCAGTTTGGGCGCGGAGACCCAGTACTTC,CASSLGAETQYF